The source of this T cell receptor beta chain is a study of neurological immune-mediated disorders. Ten or more counts support this clonotype. What it binds is unknown. With 10-nucleotide random UMIs, 5'RACE was used to make the cDNA. TCRdb re-analysed the 5' RACE reads in MiXCR, keeping a single row per CDR3 protein. Of 50,000 to 55,000 distinct CDR3 sequences listed, about 9.3% are singletons. CDR1 is SEHNR, CDR2 FQNEAQ, per germline (reference sequence). V lost 5 bases and J 3 bases, leaving 21 bases between the germline ends. This CDR3 contains 17 residues. Study-level points and caveats: Subjects shared no identical expanded-clone CDR3 amino acid sequences, suggesting private TCR-beta repertoires in all groups. HTLV-1-associated myelopathy had the most TCR clonal expansion, whereas multiple sclerosis had the least (lower than in healthy controls).

The source is a man in his 70s with HTLV-1-associated myelopathy (HAM/TSP). The chain recombines TRBV7-9 with TRBJ2-3; the D is unclear. Sample: PBMCs. CDR3 protein: CASSPPRAQRKTDTQYF. In DNA form, the CDR3 reads TGTGCCAGCAGCCCCCCCCGGGCCCAACGAAAAACAGATACGCAGTATTTT.